The 29 T cell receptor beta chains listed next were all sequenced from one sample in a study of blood T cell repertoires in COVID-19. The assay was immunoSEQ multiplex PCR, and TCRdb's table has in-frame clones only and misses some. The table shows some 200,000 clones, with roughly 88% occurring only once. The sample taken for sequencing was peripheral blood. The receptors shown here come from a man aged 45-60 years with active or convalescent COVID-19.

V usage is TRBV4-3 and J usage is TRBJ2-1; the match to TRBD2 covers 10 bases. CDR1 is LGHNA, CDR2 YSLEER, per germline. The trim removed 4 bases at V and 1 base at J, leaving 13 bases unmatched. The CDR3 length is 19 residues. This CDR3 reads CASSPSASGSPSSYNEQFF. The CDR3, as DNA: TGCGCCAGCAGCCCCTCAGCTAGCGGGAGCCCCTCATCCTACAATGAGCAGTTCTTC.

The rearrangement links TRBV10-1 to TRBJ2-1, with 9 bases fitting TRBD2. This CDR3 has 15 residues. Germline loops: CDR1 WNHNN, CDR2 SYGVQD (reference sequence). The V gene end was trimmed by 5 bases and the J gene end by 6 bases; junction bases not matched to a gene: 8. CDR3 protein: CASSSARGGANEQFF. CDR3 DNA sequence: TGCGCCAGCAGTTCCGCCCGCGGGGGGGCCAATGAGCAGTTCTTC.

The CDR3 here is CASSLPVSDSGNTIYF. The CDR3 DNA sequence: TGTGCCAGCAGCCTCCCAGTCTCCGACTCTGGAAACACCATATATTTT. The V gene is TRBV2, the J gene TRBJ1-3; D is undetermined. The CDR3 runs to 16 residues. Germline lookup yields CDR1 SNHLY and CDR2 FYNNEI. Trimming removed 6 bases from V and 0 bases from J, with 15 bases in between.

This chain links TRBV9 with TRBJ2-2; TRBD2 aligns across 10 bases. From germline, CDR1 is SGDLS and CDR2 YYNGEE. The CDR3 has 16 residues. J gave up 4 bases and V 0 bases, and 3 bases lay outside the gene matches. CDR3 sequence: CASSVGLAGATGELFF. CDR3 DNA: TGTGCCAGCAGCGTAGGGCTAGCGGGGGCCACCGGGGAGCTGTTTTTT.

The chain has TRBV19 and TRBJ2-2; unclear D gene. The CDR3 spans 17 residues. V dropped 1 base and J dropped 4 bases, with 16 bases sitting between them. The germline V gene has CDR1 LNHDA and CDR2 SQIVND (reference sequence). The CDR3 region has the DNA TGTGCCAGTAGTATAGGCCCCAAACCCAGGCGCACCGGGGAGCTGTTTTTT. This codes for CASSIGPKPRRTGELFF.

The chain links TRBV28 to TRBJ1-2; D may be TRBD1 (6 bases). Germline values: CDR1 MDHEN, CDR2 SYDVKM. The CDR3 extends over 12 amino acids. V lost 3 bases and J 6 bases, leaving 8 bases between the germline ends. The CDR3 reads CASSLGAHGYTF. DNA for the CDR3: TGTGCCAGCAGTTTGGGGGCCCATGGCTACACCTTC.

The chain has TRBV6-5 and TRBJ2-2; 7 bases line up with TRBD1. V gave up 5 bases and J gave up 1 base; unmatched junction bases: 4. The germline gives CDR1 MNHEY, CDR2 SVGAGI. The CDR3 has 15 amino acids. Here the CDR3 reads CASSRQGRNTGELFF. CDR3 sequence (DNA): TGTGCCAGCAGTAGACAGGGTAGGAACACCGGGGAGCTGTTTTTT.

V and J are TRBV6-2 or TRBV6-3 and TRBJ2-2, with TRBD2 matching 12 bases. V lost 6 bases to trimming and J lost 5 bases; unmatched junction nucleotides: 7. Germline V lookup: CDR1 MNHEY, CDR2 SVGEGT. There are 16 residues in the CDR3. The CDR3 is CASSPLAGGRTGELFF. CDR3 coding DNA: TGTGCCAGCAGCCCCCTAGCGGGGGGGCGGACCGGGGAGCTGTTTTTT.

This chain connects TRBV11-3 to TRBJ2-2; 12 bases align to TRBD2. The CDR3 extends over 15 amino acids. V shed 11 bases and J 6 bases; nucleotides not matched to a gene: 10. Germline CDR1 is SGHNT and CDR2 is YENEEA. The CDR3 loop is CAPSRTSGTAGELFF. The CDR3 DNA is TGTGCCCCTAGTAGGACTAGCGGGACGGCCGGGGAGCTGTTTTTT.

The chain has TRBV19 and TRBJ2-7; D unresolved. V gave up 2 bases and J gave up 2 bases, with 13 bases separating them. CDR3 length: 15 residues. Looked up from germline, CDR1 is LNHDA and CDR2 is SQIVND (reference sequence). CDR3 protein: CASSITVRKTYEQYF. The CDR3 DNA sequence: TGTGCCAGTAGTATAACAGTCAGAAAGACCTACGAGCAGTACTTC.

V is TRBV5-4 and J is TRBJ2-3; weak D call: TRBD1 (5 bases). Germline values: CDR1 SGHNT, CDR2 YYREEE (reference sequence). Trimming took 4 bases from V and 5 from J, leaving 14 bases between them. The CDR3 loop spans 14 amino acids. The CDR3 loop is CASSTKQEGDTQYF. As DNA, the CDR3 is TGTGCCAGCAGCACGAAACAGGAAGGAGATACGCAGTATTTT.

This clone was observed a few times. The V and J genes are TRBV6-2 or TRBV6-3 and TRBJ1-2; no clear D gene. V was shortened by 0 bases and J by 5 bases, with 10 bases between the two germline ends. The CDR3 spans 14 residues. Germline V gene data show CDR1 as MNHEY and CDR2 as SVGEGT. The CDR3 nucleotides read TGTGCCAGCAGTTACTCCGAAAAGCTTTATGGCTACACCTTC. Translated, it gives CASSYSEKLYGYTF.

This rearrangement joins TRBV30 to TRBJ1-6; D call uncertain. Trimming shortened V by 0 bases and J by 14 bases, and 17 bases separated the two germline ends. Germline-derived CDR1 and CDR2 are GTSNPN and SVGIG (reference sequence). The CDR3 has 14 residues. The CDR3 is CAWSVLPQALTLHF. CDR3 coding DNA: TGTGCCTGGAGTGTACTTCCCCAGGCTTTAACCCTCCACTTT.

The rearrangement joins TRBV6-5 to TRBJ2-7; 7 bases align to TRBD1. The trim removed 5 bases at V and 3 bases at J, leaving 4 bases unmatched. Germline CDR1 reads MNHEY; CDR2 reads SVGAGI. The length of the CDR3 is 13 residues. The DNA for the CDR3 is TGTGCCAGCAGTAACCGGGACAGCTACGAGCAGTACGTC. Translation: CASSNRDSYEQYV.

This clone was counted once. The chain has TRBV14 and TRBJ1-2; D is ambiguous. The CDR3 totals 15 residues. The germline CDR1 and CDR2 sequences are SGHDN and FVKESK. Trimming took off 4 bases at V and 6 bases at J, with 18 bases between the two ends. The CDR3: CASSPLEEKYNGYTF. CDR3 DNA: TGTGCCAGCAGCCCCCTGGAGGAAAAGTACAATGGCTACACCTTC.

This chain joins TRBV11-2 and TRBJ2-3; D remains ambiguous. This CDR3 spans 13 amino acids. V was cut by 4 bases and J by 5 bases, with 10 bases left in between. The germline V gene encodes CDR1 SGHAT and CDR2 FQNNGV. The CDR3 nucleotides read TGTGCCAGCAGCTCCCCCCCGGGAGATACGCAGTATTTT. Its protein is CASSSPPGDTQYF.

The chain joins TRBV6-1 to TRBJ2-7; 7 bases map to TRBD2. J was trimmed by 2 bases and V by 1 base; bases with no gene match: 5. The CDR3 runs 15 residues. The germline CDR1 and CDR2 sequences are MNHNS and SASEGT. CDR3 sequence reads: CASSEGLAPAYEQYF. The CDR3 bases are TGTGCCAGCAGTGAAGGACTAGCACCCGCCTACGAGCAGTACTTC.

The chain is built from TRBV10-3 and TRBJ2-7; the D gene is possibly TRBD1 (6 bases). V was trimmed by 7 bases and J by 4 bases, leaving 14 bases between them. The CDR3 has 13 amino acids. Germline loops: CDR1 ENHRY, CDR2 SYGVKD. CDR3 loop: CAINRDVGYEQYF. For the CDR3, the DNA is TGTGCCATCAACAGGGACGTGGGTTACGAGCAGTACTTC.

The rearrangement links TRBV5-1 to TRBJ2-7; tentatively, D is TRBD2 (6 bases). The CDR3 runs 13 residues. V was cut by 0 bases and J by 6 bases, with 10 bases left in between. The germline V gene encodes CDR1 SGHRS and CDR2 YFSETQ. The CDR3 sequence is CASSLVGGGEQYF. The CDR3 DNA is TGCGCCAGCAGCTTGGTGGGAGGAGGCGAGCAGTACTTC.

V and J are TRBV20-1 and TRBJ2-7; D unclear. Trimming shortened V by 5 bases and J by 3 bases, and 8 bases separated the two germline ends. CDR3 length equals 11 residues. Germline V CDR1 and CDR2: DFQATT, SNEGSKA (reference sequence). CDR3 in amino acids: CSAADDYEQYF. Here the CDR3 DNA reads TGCAGTGCTGCAGATGACTACGAGCAGTACTTC.

The chain employs TRBV5-6 and TRBJ1-2, with 8 bases lining up with TRBD1. The length of the CDR3 is 17 residues. Unmatched junction bases numbered 16, after V lost 2 bases and J lost 7 bases. CDR1 SGHDT and CDR2 YYEEEE come from the germline V gene. The CDR3 DNA reads TGTGCCAGCAGCTTCCGGGACAGGACCTCCTACGGGGGTGGCTACACCTTC. Translating it yields CASSFRDRTSYGGGYTF.

V usage is TRBV7-2 and J usage is TRBJ2-2, with TRBD2 matching 9 bases. The CDR3 contains 14 residues. The germline V gene encodes CDR1 SGHTA and CDR2 FQGNSA. Trimming cost V 3 bases and J 4 bases; bases outside gene matches: 0. The CDR3, as DNA: TGTGCCAGCAGCTTGACTAGCGGCACCGGGGAGCTGTTTTTT. Its translation: CASSLTSGTGELFF.

V gene TRBV7-9 combines with J gene TRBJ2-2, with TRBD2 matching 8 bases. The V gene end was trimmed by 5 bases and the J gene end by 4 bases; junction bases not matched to a gene: 3. CDR3 size: 14 residues. CDR1 is SEHNR, CDR2 FQNEAQ, per germline (reference sequence). CDR3 sequence: CASSVSGATGELFF. For the CDR3, the DNA is TGTGCCAGCAGCGTTAGCGGGGCCACCGGGGAGCTGTTTTTT.

The chain recombines TRBV7-2 with TRBJ2-5, with D maybe TRBD1 (6 bases). This CDR3 has 18 residues. V was cut by 2 bases and J by 5 bases, with 24 bases left in between. CDR1 is SGHTA and CDR2 is FQGNSA in the germline V gene. As DNA, the CDR3 is TGTGCCAGCAGCTTAAGGTTTAAAGATGTGGGGGCGCGGGAGACCCAGTACTTC. Translation: CASSLRFKDVGARETQYF.

The chain couples TRBV28 to TRBJ2-1; 7 nucleotides agree with TRBD1. After removal of 5 bases from V and 10 bases from J, the junction contained 14 bases not matched to a gene. The CDR3 sequence is 15 residues long. Germline V CDR1 and CDR2: MDHEN, SYDVKM. CDR3 sequence: CASSLETGSPLEQFF. The DNA of the CDR3 is TGTGCCAGCAGTCTCGAGACAGGGTCACCTCTCGAGCAGTTCTTC.

The genes are TRBV28 and TRBJ2-1; 7 bases line up with TRBD1. Trimming at V came to 2 bases and at J to 0 bases, leaving 1 base not matched to a gene. CDR3 length: 15 amino acids. Germline V gives CDR1 MDHEN, CDR2 SYDVKM. In DNA, the CDR3 is TGTGCCAGCAGTTTACCAGGGGGCTCCTACAATGAGCAGTTCTTC. This encodes CASSLPGGSYNEQFF.

The J gene is TRBJ1-1, the V gene TRBV2; D gene ambiguous. V lost 0 bases and J lost 7, with 9 bases in between. CDR3 length: 13 residues. CDR1 and CDR2 from the germline V gene are SNHLY and FYNNEI. The CDR3, as DNA: TGTGCCAGCAGTGAAGCGCGAGGTTATGAAGCTTTCTTT. Its protein is CASSEARGYEAFF.

The chain uses TRBV29-1 and TRBJ2-3, with a tentative D call TRBD2 (5 bases). This CDR3 spans 11 amino acids. The germline V gene encodes CDR1 SQVTM and CDR2 ANQGSEA. Trimming left V 4 bases short and J 9 bases short, with 11 bases between. Here the CDR3 reads CSVGPRGTQYF. The CDR3 region has the DNA TGCAGCGTTGGCCCACGAGGGACGCAGTATTTT.

The chain carries TRBV3-1 (or the pseudogene TRBV3-2) and TRBJ2-5, with TRBD2 matching 14 bases. This CDR3 spans 16 amino acids. V was pared by 4 bases and J by 4 bases, with 5 bases of the junction left unmatched. Germline V gene lookup returns CDR1 LGHDT and CDR2 YNNKEL (reference sequence). CDR3 residues: CASSPGLAGAGETQYF. The CDR3 nucleotides are TGTGCCAGCAGCCCGGGACTAGCGGGAGCTGGAGAGACCCAGTACTTC.